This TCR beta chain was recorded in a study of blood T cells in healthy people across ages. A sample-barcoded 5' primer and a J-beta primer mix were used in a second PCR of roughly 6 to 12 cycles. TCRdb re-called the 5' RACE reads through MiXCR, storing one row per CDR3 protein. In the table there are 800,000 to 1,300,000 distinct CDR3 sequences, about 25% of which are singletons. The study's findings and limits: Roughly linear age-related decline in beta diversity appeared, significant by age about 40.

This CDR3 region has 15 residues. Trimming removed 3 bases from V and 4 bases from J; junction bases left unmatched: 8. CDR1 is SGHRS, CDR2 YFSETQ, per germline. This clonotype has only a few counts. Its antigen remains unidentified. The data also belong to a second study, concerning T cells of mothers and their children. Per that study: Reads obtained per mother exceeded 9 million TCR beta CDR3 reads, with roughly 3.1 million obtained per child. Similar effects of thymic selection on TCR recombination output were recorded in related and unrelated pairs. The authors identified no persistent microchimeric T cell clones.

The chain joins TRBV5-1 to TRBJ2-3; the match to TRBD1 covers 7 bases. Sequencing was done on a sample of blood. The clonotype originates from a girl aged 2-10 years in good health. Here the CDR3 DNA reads TGCGCCAGCAGCTCCCAGGGACAGCTCCCAGATACGCAGTATTTT. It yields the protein CASSSQGQLPDTQYF. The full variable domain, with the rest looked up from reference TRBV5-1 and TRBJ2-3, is KAGVTQTPRYLIKTRGQQVTLSCSPISGHRSVSWYQQTPGQGLQFLFEYFSETQRNKGNFPGRFSGRQFSNSRSEMNVSTLELGDSALYLCASSSQGQLPDTQYFGPGTRLTVL.